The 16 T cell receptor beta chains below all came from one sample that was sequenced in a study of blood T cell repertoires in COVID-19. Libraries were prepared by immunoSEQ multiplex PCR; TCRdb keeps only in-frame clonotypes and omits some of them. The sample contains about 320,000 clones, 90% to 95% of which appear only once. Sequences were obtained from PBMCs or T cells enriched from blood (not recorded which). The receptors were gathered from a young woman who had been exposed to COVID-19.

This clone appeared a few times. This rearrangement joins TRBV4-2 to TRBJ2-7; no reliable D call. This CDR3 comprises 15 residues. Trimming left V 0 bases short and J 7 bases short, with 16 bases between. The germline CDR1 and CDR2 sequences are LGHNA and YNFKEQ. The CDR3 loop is CASSQDRVTAGEQYF. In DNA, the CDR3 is TGTGCCAGCAGCCAAGATCGGGTGACTGCTGGGGAGCAGTACTTC.

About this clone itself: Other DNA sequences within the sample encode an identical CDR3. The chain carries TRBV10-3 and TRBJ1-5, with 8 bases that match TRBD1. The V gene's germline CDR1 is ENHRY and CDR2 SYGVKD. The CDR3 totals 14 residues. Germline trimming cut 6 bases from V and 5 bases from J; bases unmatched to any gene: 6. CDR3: CAISGTGGDQPQHF. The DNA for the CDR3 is TGTGCCATCAGCGGAACAGGGGGAGATCAGCCCCAGCATTTT.

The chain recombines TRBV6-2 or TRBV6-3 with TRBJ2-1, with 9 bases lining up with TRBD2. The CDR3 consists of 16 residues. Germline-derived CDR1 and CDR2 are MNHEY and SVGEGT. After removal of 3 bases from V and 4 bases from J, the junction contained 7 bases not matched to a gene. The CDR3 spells CASSYLATSGYNEQFF. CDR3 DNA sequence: TGTGCCAGCAGTTATCTGGCGACTAGCGGATACAATGAGCAGTTCTTC.

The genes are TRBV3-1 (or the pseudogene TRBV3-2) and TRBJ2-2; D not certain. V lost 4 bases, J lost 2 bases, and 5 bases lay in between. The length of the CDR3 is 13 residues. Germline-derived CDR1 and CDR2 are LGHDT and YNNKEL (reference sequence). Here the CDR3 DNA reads TGTGCCAGCAGCCCCCCTAACACCGGGGAGCTGTTTTTT. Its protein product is CASSPPNTGELFF.

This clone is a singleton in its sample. CDR3 sequence reads: CASSMGQGAAEAFF. CDR3 in DNA: TGTGCCAGTAGTATGGGACAGGGGGCCGCTGAAGCTTTCTTT. The gene calls are TRBV19 and TRBJ1-1; 12 bases map to TRBD1. The CDR3 has 14 amino acids. V trimming: 3 bases; J trimming: 6 bases; junction bases outside the gene matches: 2. Per the germline V gene, CDR1 is LNHDA and CDR2 is SQIVND (reference sequence).

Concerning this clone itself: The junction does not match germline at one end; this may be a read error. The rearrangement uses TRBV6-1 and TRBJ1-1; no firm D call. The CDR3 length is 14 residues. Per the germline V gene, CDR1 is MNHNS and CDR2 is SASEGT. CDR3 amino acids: CASSEDYRNTEAFF. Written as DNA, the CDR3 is TGTGCCAGCAGCGAAGACTACCGAAACACTGAAGCTTTCTTT.

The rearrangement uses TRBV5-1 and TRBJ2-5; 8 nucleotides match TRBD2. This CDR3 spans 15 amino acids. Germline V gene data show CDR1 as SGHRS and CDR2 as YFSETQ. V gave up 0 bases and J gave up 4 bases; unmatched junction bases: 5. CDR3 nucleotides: TGCGCCAGCAGCTTGGGAGGCGGGGGGCCAGAGACCCAGTACTTC. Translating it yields CASSLGGGGPETQYF.

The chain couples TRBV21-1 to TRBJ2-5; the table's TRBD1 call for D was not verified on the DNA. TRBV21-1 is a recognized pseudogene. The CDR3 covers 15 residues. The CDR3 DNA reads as TGTGCCAGCAGCAAATTGGGACAGTACCAAGAGACCCAGTACTTC. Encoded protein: CASSKLGQYQETQYF.

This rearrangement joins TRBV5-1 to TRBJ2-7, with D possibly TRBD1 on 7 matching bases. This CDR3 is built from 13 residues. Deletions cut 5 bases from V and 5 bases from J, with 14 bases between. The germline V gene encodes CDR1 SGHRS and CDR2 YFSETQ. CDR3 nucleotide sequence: TGCGCCAGCAGGACAGGGCCGGGGGACGAGCAGTACTTC. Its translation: CASRTGPGDEQYF.

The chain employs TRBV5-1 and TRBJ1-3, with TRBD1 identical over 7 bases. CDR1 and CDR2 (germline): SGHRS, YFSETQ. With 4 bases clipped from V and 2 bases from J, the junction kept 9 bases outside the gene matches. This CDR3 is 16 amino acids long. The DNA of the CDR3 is TGCGCCAGCAGCCACCCAGGGGGAAGCACTGGAAACACCATATATTTT. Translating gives CASSHPGGSTGNTIYF.

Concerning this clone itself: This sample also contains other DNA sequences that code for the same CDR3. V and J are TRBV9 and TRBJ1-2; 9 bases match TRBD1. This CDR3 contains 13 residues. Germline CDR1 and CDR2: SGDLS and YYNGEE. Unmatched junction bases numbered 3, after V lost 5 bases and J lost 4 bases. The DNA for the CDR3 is TGTGCCAGCAGTCCGGACAGGGGCTATGGCTACACCTTC. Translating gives CASSPDRGYGYTF.

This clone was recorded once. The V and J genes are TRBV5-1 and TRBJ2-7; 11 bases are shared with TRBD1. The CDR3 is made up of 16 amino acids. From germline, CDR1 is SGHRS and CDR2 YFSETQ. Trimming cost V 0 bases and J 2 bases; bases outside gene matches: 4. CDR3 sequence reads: CASSLVAGQGAYEQYF. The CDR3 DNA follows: TGCGCCAGCAGCTTGGTGGCGGGACAGGGGGCCTACGAGCAGTACTTC.

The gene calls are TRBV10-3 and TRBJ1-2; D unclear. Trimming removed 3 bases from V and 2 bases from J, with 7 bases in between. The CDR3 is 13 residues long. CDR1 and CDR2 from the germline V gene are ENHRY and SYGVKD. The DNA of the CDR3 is TGTGCCATCAGTGATCGTCTAAACTATGGCTACACCTTC. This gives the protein CAISDRLNYGYTF.

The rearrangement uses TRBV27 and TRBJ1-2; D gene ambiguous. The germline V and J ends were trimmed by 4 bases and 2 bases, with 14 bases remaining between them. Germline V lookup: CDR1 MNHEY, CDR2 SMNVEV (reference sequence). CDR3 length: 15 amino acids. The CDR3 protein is CASSSREASNYGYTF. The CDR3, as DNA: TGTGCCAGCAGTTCTCGGGAAGCATCCAACTATGGCTACACCTTC.

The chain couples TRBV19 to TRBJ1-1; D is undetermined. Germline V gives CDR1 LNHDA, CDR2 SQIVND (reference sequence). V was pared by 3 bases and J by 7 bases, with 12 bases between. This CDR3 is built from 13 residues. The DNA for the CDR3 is TGTGCCAGTAGTATTACCGCGCGTTATGAAGCTTTCTTT. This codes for CASSITARYEAFF.

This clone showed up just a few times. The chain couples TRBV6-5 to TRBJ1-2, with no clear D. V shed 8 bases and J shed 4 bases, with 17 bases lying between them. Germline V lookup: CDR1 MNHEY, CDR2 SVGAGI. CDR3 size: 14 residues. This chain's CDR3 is CASDFGDVIYGYTF. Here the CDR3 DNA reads TGTGCCAGCGACTTTGGAGACGTCATCTATGGCTACACCTTC.